This passage covers 18 T cell receptor beta chains from one sample sequenced in a study of PD-L1 blockade in urothelial cancer. Time point specified: peripheral blood 6 weeks after treatment start. The protocol was immunoSEQ multiplex PCR, while the TCRdb copy is restricted to in-frame clones and leaves out a portion. Of 75,000 to 95,000 clones detected, 85% to 95% appear once; the ten largest clones hold over 0.7%. The sequencing used PBMCs, collected around atezolizumab (anti-PD-L1) treatment. These receptors were obtained from a woman older than 75 with urothelial cancer.

The rearrangement uses TRBV14 and TRBJ2-7; 9 bases are shared with TRBD2. V trimming: 3 bases; J trimming: 0 bases; junction bases outside the gene matches: 3. The CDR3 extends over 15 amino acids. Germline V lookup: CDR1 SGHDN, CDR2 FVKESK. The CDR3 is CASSQTSGYSYEQYF. The CDR3 bases are TGTGCCAGCAGCCAGACTAGCGGCTACTCCTACGAGCAGTACTTC.

J is TRBJ1-4 and V is TRBV5-1; TRBD1 is a possible D gene (6 bases). CDR1 is SGHRS and CDR2 is YFSETQ in the germline V gene. V was cut by 0 bases and J by 0 bases, with 9 bases left in between. CDR3 length: 16 residues. This CDR3 reads CASSLGQETTNEKLFF. DNA of the CDR3: TGCGCCAGCAGCTTGGGACAGGAGACAACTAATGAAAAACTGTTTTTT.

J is TRBJ2-1 and V is TRBV10-2; D is unclear. V lost 6 bases and J 7 bases, leaving 10 bases between the germline ends. Germline V gene data show CDR1 as WSHSY and CDR2 as SAAADI. This CDR3 region has 12 residues. DNA of the CDR3: TGCGCCAGCAGGGCCAGTTTGAATGAGCAGTTCTTC. This gives the protein CASRASLNEQFF.

The rearrangement links TRBV7-8 to TRBJ1-5; a possible D gene is TRBD1 (6 bases). The CDR3 is made up of 15 amino acids. Trimming took off 1 base at V and 4 bases at J, with 11 bases between the two ends. Looked up from germline, CDR1 is SGHVS and CDR2 is FQNEAQ. In DNA, the CDR3 is TGTGCCAGCAGCTTAGGTACCAGGGGTAATCAGCCCCAGCATTTT. It specifies CASSLGTRGNQPQHF.

The rearrangement links TRBV7-3 to TRBJ2-7; unclear D gene. Germline V gene data show CDR1 as SGHTA and CDR2 as FQGTGA. Trimming took 1 base from V and 2 from J, leaving 12 bases between them. CDR3 length: 15 residues. CDR3 region: CASSLNVAAPYEQYF. CDR3 nucleotides: TGTGCCAGCAGCTTAAACGTGGCGGCCCCCTACGAGCAGTACTTC.

CDR3 nucleotides: TGTGCCAGCAGCTTAGGTCCCCAGAACACTGAAGCTTTCTTT. Translating it yields CASSLGPQNTEAFF. The V gene is TRBV11-2, the J gene TRBJ1-1; D gene unclear. CDR3 length: 14 residues. Between the trimmed V and J ends, which lost 1 base and 1 base, there was a span of 7 bases. Germline V gene lookup returns CDR1 SGHAT and CDR2 FQNNGV.

V gene TRBV6-1 combines with J gene TRBJ1-4, with 9 bases fitting TRBD1. The CDR3 is made up of 14 amino acids. V trimming: 2 bases; J trimming: 6 bases; junction bases outside the gene matches: 1. In germline, CDR1 is MNHNS, CDR2 SASEGT. The CDR3 spells CASSERDRDEKLFF. As DNA, the CDR3 is TGTGCCAGCAGTGAACGGGACAGGGATGAAAAACTGTTTTTT.

The chain couples TRBV27 to TRBJ2-5; 12 bases align to TRBD2. The CDR3 is made up of 16 amino acids. V gave up 3 bases and J gave up 1 base; unmatched junction bases: 3. Germline values: CDR1 MNHEY, CDR2 SMNVEV (reference sequence). The CDR3 DNA sequence: TGTGCCAGCAGTTTCATGACTAGCGGGGGCCAAGAGACCCAGTACTTC. The encoded protein is CASSFMTSGGQETQYF.

This clone came up once. V gene TRBV5-1 combines with J gene TRBJ1-4; weak D call: TRBD1 (6 bases). V gave up 1 base and J gave up 6 bases, with 10 bases separating them. The CDR3 contains 14 residues. Germline V gene lookup returns CDR1 SGHRS and CDR2 YFSETQ. Written as DNA, the CDR3 is TGCGCCAGCAGCTTGAACAGGGTCGATGAAAAACTGTTTTTT. Translated: CASSLNRVDEKLFF.

The CDR3 DNA sequence: TGTGCCAGCAGCCCCGGACCGACAGCTTTATTCTCTAGCACAGATACGCAGTATTTT. It translates to CASSPGPTALFSSTDTQYF. The V gene is TRBV9, the J gene TRBJ2-3, with a possible D match to TRBD1 (5 bases). Trimming cost V 4 bases and J 0 bases, with 24 bases left between them. Germline loops: CDR1 SGDLS, CDR2 YYNGEE. The CDR3 consists of 19 residues.

CDR3 in DNA: TGTGCCAGCAGGCGACCGGGACAGCCAAACACTGAAGCTTTCTTT. Encoded protein: CASRRPGQPNTEAFF. The chain couples TRBV6-5 to TRBJ1-1, with 7 bases lining up with TRBD1. The V gene's germline CDR1 is MNHEY and CDR2 SVGAGI. The CDR3 consists of 15 residues. The J segment lost 2 bases and the V segment lost 6 bases, leaving 9 bases of the junction unmatched.

This sequence joins TRBV5-5 and TRBJ1-1; 10 bases are shared with TRBD1. This CDR3 region has 17 residues. The junction had 9 bases not matched to a gene; V was cut back by 3 bases and J by 1 base. Germline values: CDR1 SGHKS, CDR2 YYEKEE (reference sequence). The CDR3 DNA sequence: TGTGCCAGCAGCTCGCTTGACAGGGGGCTTTCGAACACTGAAGCTTTCTTT. It translates to CASSSLDRGLSNTEAFF.

This chain connects TRBV30 to TRBJ2-6; TRBD2 is a possible D gene (5 bases). The CDR3 has 14 amino acids. Trimming cost V 4 bases and J 0 bases, with 7 bases left between them. The germline V gene encodes CDR1 GTSNPN and CDR2 SVGIG (reference sequence). The CDR3 nucleotides read TGTGCCTGGACACGGGGCTCTGGGGCCAACGTCCTGACTTTC. Translated: CAWTRGSGANVLTF.

The chain combines TRBV28 with TRBJ2-1; 13 bases match TRBD2. The junction had 23 bases not matched to a gene; V was cut back by 2 bases and J by 1 base. The CDR3 totals 24 residues. The germline V gene has CDR1 MDHEN and CDR2 SYDVKM. This chain's CDR3 is CASSLSPDRGLLAGGMRSYNEQFF. CDR3 in DNA: TGTGCCAGCAGTTTAAGTCCCGACAGGGGCTTACTAGCGGGAGGGATGAGATCCTACAATGAGCAGTTCTTC.

The V gene is TRBV2, the J gene TRBJ2-1, with D possibly matching TRBD2 (6 bases). V lost 6 bases, J lost 10 bases, and 16 bases lay in between. CDR1 and CDR2 from the germline V gene are SNHLY and FYNNEI. The CDR3 totals 13 residues. The CDR3, as DNA: TGTGCCAGCAGCGGGGGAAGAGAGGGGGAGCAGTTCTTC. As protein: CASSGGREGEQFF.

The V gene is TRBV7-2, the J gene TRBJ2-7, with 12 bases identical to TRBD2. Germline V gene sequence: CDR1 SGHTA, CDR2 FQGNSA. J gave up 2 bases and V 5 bases, and 13 bases lay outside the gene matches. This CDR3 has 18 residues. CDR3 loop: CASSRTSGGNLLAYEQYF. In nucleotides, the CDR3 is TGTGCCAGCAGCCGTACTAGCGGGGGGAACCTTTTGGCCTACGAGCAGTACTTC.

V is TRBV27 and J is TRBJ2-2; D is unclear. Germline V gene data show CDR1 as MNHEY and CDR2 as SMNVEV (reference sequence). The CDR3 has 13 amino acids. With 7 bases removed from V and 4 bases from J, the gap between germline ends came to 10 bases. The CDR3 nucleotides read TGTGCCAGCACCCCCAGTCCCACCGGGGAGCTGTTTTTT. Amino acid sequence: CASTPSPTGELFF.

The chain employs TRBV19 and TRBJ1-2, with TRBD1 matching over 9 bases. CDR1 is LNHDA, CDR2 SQIVND, per germline (reference sequence). The CDR3 spans 14 residues. V trimming: 4 bases; J trimming: 4 bases; junction bases outside the gene matches: 4. Here the CDR3 DNA reads TGTGCCAGTAGTAGTCGACAGGGGGTCTATGGCTACACCTTC. Translated, it gives CASSSRQGVYGYTF. The whole variable domain, filled in from reference TRBV19 and TRBJ1-2, reads DGGITQSPKYLFRKEGQNVTLSCEQNLNHDAMYWYRQDPGQGLRLIYYSQIVNDFQKGDIAEGYSVSREKKESFPLTVTSAQKNPTAFYLCASSSRQGVYGYTFGSGTRLTVV.